This T cell receptor (beta chain) stems from a study of radiation and T cells in renal cell carcinoma. Overall study results and limits: In blood, top tumor clones expanded by 2 weeks, shrinking by 4. Without pretreatment biopsies, baseline tumor clonotype presence was undetermined.

Regarding this clone: The antigen is undetermined.

Produced via immunoSEQ multiplex PCR; TCRdb's table is partial and in-frame only. Of some 95,000 clones listed, approximately 86% were seen once; the top ten hold 7% to 9%. As for time point: baseline pretreatment blood. Documented treatment: 15 Gy SBRT to primary tumor, nephrectomy 4 weeks later. After SBRT, blood was collected at 2 and 4 weeks, plus baseline. Clear cell pathology was present in this patient's renal cell carcinoma. This TCR was recovered from a man aged 50-59 years with renal cell carcinoma. The source material was blood, sampled from a patient whose treatment included radiotherapy and nephrectomy.

CDR3 nucleotide sequence: TGTGCCAGCAGTGAGGTACAGGAAGAGACCCAGTACTTC. It codes for CASSEVQEETQYF. V and J are TRBV2 and TRBJ2-5; tentatively, D is TRBD1 (5 bases). The CDR3 runs to 13 residues. Trimming left V 3 bases short and J 3 bases short, with 8 bases between. CDR1 SNHLY and CDR2 FYNNEI come from the germline V gene.